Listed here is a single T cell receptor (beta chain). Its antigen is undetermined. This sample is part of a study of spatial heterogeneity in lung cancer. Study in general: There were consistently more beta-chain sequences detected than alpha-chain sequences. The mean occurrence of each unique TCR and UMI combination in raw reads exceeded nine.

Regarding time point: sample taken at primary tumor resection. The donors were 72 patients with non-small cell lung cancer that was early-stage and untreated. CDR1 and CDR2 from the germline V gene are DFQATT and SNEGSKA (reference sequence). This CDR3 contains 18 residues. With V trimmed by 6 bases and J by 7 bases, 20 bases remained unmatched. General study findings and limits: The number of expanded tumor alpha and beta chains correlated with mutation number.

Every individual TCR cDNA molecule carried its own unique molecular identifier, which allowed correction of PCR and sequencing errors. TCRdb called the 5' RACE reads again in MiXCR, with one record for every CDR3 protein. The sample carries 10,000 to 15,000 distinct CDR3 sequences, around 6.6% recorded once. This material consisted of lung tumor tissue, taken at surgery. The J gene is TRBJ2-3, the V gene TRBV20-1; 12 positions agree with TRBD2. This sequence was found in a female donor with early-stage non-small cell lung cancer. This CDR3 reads CSARTSGTNRAGINTQYF. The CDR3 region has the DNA TGCAGTGCCCGGACTAGCGGGACCAACAGGGCGGGCATCAATACGCAGTATTTT.